This TCR beta chain was obtained from a study of glioma-infiltrating T cells after dendritic cell vaccination. General study findings and limits: Patients with more pretreatment TILs had longer time to progression and survival.

All glioblastoma patients lacked an isocitrate dehydrogenase mutation. PBMC sampling occurred before vaccination, two weeks after the third dose, and at progression. The CDR3 has 13 residues. Germline lookup yields CDR1 LNHDA and CDR2 SQIVND (reference sequence). V dropped 5 bases and J dropped 4; count of bases not matched to a gene: 2. This table comes from immunoSEQ multiplex PCR, and its TCRdb copy is limited to in-frame clones, with some not included. Among roughly 51,000 clones listed, 85% were seen once. Notes on this clone: Its antigen is not known.

This specimen consisted of blood, obtained before dendritic cell vaccination. The chain carries TRBV19 and TRBJ1-5; 7 positions match TRBD1. The TCR sequence derives from a human donor with glioblastoma. CDR3 sequence reads: CASSGTANQPQHF. The DNA of the CDR3 is TGTGCCAGTAGTGGGACAGCTAATCAGCCCCAGCATTTT.